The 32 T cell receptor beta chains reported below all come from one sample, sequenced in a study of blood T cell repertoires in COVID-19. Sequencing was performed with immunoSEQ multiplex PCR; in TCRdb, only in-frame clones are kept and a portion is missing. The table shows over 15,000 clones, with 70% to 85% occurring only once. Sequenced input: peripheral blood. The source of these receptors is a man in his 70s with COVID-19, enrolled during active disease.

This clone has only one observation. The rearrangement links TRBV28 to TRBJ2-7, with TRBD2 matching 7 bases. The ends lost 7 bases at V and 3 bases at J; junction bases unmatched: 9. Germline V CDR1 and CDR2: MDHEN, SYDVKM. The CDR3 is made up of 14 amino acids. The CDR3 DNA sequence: TGTGCCAGCATCCCACGAGCGGGGAACTACGAGCAGTACTTC. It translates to CASIPRAGNYEQYF.

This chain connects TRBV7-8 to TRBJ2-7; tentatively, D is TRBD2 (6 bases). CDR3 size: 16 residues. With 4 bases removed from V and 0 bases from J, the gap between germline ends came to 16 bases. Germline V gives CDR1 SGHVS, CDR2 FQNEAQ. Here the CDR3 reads CASSSHRDWSSYEQYF. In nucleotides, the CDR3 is TGTGCCAGCAGCTCCCATCGGGACTGGAGCTCCTACGAGCAGTACTTC.

The CDR3 sequence: CASSLDRETQYF. The CDR3 DNA follows: TGTGCCAGCAGCTTAGATCGGGAGACCCAGTACTTC. The rearrangement joins TRBV11-3 to TRBJ2-5, with unresolved D. The CDR3 loop spans 12 amino acids. Germline lookup yields CDR1 SGHNT and CDR2 YENEEA. Deletions cut 0 bases from V and 5 bases from J, with 4 bases between.

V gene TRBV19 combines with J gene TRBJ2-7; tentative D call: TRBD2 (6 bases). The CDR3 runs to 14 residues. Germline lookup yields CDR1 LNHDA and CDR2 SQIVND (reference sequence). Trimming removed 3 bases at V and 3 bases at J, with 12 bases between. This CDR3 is CASSMGLVGYEQYF. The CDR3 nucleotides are TGTGCCAGTAGTATGGGACTTGTGGGCTACGAGCAGTACTTC.

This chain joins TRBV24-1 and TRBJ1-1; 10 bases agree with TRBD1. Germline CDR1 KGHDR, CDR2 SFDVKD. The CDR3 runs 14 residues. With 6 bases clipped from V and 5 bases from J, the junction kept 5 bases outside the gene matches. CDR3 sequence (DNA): TGTGCCACCAGTACCGGGACAGGGGTTACTGAAGCTTTCTTT. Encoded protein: CATSTGTGVTEAFF.

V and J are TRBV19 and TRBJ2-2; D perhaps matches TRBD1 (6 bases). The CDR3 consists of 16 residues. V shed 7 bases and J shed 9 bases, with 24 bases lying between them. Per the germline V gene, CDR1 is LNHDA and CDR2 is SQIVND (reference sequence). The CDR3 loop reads CASTLAQGRGNRELFF. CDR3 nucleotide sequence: TGTGCCAGTACTCTTGCCCAGGGAAGGGGGAACCGGGAGCTGTTTTTT.

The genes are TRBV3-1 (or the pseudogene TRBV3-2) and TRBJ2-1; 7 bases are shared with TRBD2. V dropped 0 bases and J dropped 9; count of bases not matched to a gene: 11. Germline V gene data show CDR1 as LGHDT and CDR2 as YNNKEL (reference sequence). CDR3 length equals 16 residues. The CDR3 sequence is CASSQDRLAPRGEQFF. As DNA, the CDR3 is TGTGCCAGCAGCCAAGATCGACTAGCCCCGAGGGGTGAGCAGTTCTTC.

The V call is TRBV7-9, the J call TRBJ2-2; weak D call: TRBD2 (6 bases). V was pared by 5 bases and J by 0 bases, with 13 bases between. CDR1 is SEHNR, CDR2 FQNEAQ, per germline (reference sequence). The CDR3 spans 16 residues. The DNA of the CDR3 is TGTGCCAGCAGCCGTCCCGGGAGTTCGAACACCGGGGAGCTGTTTTTT. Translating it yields CASSRPGSSNTGELFF. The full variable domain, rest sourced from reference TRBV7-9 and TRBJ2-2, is DTGVSQNPRHKITKRGQNVTFRCDPISEHNRLYWYRQTLGQGPEFLTYFQNEAQLEKSRLLSDRFSAERPKGSFSTLEIQRTEQGDSAMYLCASSRPGSSNTGELFFGEGSRLTVL.

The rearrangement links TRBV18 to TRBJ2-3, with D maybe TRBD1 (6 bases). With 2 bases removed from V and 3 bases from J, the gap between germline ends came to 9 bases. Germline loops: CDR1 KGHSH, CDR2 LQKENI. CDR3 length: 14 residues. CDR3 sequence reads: CASSPRQETDTQYF. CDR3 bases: TGTGCCAGCTCACCAAGACAGGAAACAGATACGCAGTATTTT.

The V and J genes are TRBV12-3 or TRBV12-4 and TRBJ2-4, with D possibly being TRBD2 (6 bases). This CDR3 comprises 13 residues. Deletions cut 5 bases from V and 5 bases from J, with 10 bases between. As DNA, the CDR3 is TGTGCCAGCAGTCGGTGGGAGGAAAACATTCAGTACTTC. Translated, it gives CASSRWEENIQYF.

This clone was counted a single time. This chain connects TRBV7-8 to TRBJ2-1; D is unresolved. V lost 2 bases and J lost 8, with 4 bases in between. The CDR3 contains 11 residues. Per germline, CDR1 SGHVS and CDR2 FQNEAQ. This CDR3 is CASSLLDEQFF. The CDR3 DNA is TGTGCCAGCAGCTTACTCGATGAGCAGTTCTTC.

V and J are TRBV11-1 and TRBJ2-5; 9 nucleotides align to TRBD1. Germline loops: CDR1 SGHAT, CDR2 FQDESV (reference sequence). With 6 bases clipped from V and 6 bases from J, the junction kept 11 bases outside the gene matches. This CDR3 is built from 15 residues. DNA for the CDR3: TGTGCCAGCAGGCCGAACCCGGGACAGGGACAGACCCAGTACTTC. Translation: CASRPNPGQGQTQYF.

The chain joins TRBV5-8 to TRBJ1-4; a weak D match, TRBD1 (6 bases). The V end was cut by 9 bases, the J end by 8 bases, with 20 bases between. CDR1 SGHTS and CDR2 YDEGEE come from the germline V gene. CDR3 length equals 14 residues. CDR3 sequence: CATKSPGAQEKLFF. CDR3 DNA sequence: TGTGCCACCAAAAGCCCAGGGGCCCAGGAAAAACTGTTTTTT.

CDR3 in amino acids: CASTKGLAGPITGELFF. The CDR3 region has the DNA TGTGCCAGCACCAAGGGACTAGCGGGACCGATCACCGGGGAGCTGTTTTTT. V usage is TRBV2 and J usage is TRBJ2-2; the match to TRBD2 covers 13 bases. With V trimmed by 7 bases and J by 4 bases, 9 bases remained unmatched. The CDR3 consists of 17 residues. Looked up from germline, CDR1 is SNHLY and CDR2 is FYNNEI.

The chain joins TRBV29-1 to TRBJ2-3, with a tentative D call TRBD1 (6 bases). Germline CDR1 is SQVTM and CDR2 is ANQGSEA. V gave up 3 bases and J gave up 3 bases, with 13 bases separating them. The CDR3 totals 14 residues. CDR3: CSVDRPQGTDTQYF. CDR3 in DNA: TGCAGCGTTGATCGTCCCCAGGGGACAGATACGCAGTATTTT.

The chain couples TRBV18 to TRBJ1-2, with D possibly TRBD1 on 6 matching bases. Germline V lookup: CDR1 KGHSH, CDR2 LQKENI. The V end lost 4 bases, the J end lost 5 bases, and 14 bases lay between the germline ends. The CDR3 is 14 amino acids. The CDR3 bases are TGTGCCAGCTCACGGTCGGACAGCCTATATGGCTACACCTTC. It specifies CASSRSDSLYGYTF.

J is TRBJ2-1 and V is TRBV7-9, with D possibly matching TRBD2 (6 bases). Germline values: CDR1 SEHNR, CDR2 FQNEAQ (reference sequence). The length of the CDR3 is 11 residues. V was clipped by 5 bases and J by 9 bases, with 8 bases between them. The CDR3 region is CASSPEGEQFF. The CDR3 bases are TGTGCCAGCAGCCCGGAGGGTGAGCAGTTCTTC.

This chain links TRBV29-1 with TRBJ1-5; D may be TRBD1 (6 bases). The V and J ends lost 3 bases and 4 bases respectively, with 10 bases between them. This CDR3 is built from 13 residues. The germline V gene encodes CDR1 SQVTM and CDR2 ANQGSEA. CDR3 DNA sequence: TGCAGCGTTGAGACCGACAGGAATCAGCCCCAGCATTTT. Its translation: CSVETDRNQPQHF.

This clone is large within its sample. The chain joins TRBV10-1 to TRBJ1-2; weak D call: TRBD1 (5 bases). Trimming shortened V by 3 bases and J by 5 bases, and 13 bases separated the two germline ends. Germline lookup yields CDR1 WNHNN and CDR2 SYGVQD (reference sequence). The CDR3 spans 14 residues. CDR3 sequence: CASSEPGLLYGYTF. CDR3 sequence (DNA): TGCGCCAGCAGTGAACCAGGGTTATTGTATGGCTACACCTTC.

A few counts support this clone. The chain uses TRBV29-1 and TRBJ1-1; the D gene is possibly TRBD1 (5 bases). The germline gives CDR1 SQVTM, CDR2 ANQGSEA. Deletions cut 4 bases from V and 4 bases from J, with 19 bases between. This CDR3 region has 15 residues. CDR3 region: CSVATGTVLGTEAFF. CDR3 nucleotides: TGCAGCGTTGCCACAGGTACAGTGCTTGGCACTGAAGCTTTCTTT. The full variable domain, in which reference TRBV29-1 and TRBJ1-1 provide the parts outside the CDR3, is SAVISQKPSRDICQRGTSLTIQCQVDSQVTMMFWYRQQPGQSLTLIATANQGSEATYESGFVIDKFPISRPNLTFSTLTVSNMSPEDSSIYLCSVATGTVLGTEAFFGQGTRLTVV.

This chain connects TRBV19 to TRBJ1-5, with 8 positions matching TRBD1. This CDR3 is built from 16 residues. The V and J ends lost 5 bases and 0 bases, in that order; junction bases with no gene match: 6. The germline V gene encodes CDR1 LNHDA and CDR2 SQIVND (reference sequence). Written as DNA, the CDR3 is TGTGCCAGTAGTGCCCGACAGGGGAATAGCAATCAGCCCCAGCATTTT. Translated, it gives CASSARQGNSNQPQHF. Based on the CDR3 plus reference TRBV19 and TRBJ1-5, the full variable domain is DGGITQSPKYLFRKEGQNVTLSCEQNLNHDAMYWYRQDPGQGLRLIYYSQIVNDFQKGDIAEGYSVSREKKESFPLTVTSAQKNPTAFYLCASSARQGNSNQPQHFGDGTRLSIL.

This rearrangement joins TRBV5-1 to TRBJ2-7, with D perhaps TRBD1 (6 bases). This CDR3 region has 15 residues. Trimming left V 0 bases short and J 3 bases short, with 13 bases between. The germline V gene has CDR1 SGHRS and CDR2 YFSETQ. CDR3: CASSLEPGHRYEQYF. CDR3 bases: TGCGCCAGCAGCTTGGAACCGGGACACCGCTACGAGCAGTACTTC.

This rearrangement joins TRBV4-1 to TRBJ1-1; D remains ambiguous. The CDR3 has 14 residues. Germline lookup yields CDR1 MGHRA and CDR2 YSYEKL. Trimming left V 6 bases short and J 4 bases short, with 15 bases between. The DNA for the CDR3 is TGCGCCAGCAGTTACGACTTGATGGGCACTGAAGCTTTCTTT. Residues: CASSYDLMGTEAFF.

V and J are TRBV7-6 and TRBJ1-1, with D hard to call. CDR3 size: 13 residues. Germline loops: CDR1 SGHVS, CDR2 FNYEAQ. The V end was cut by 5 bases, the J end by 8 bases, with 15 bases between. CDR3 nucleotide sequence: TGTGCCAGCAGCGCACAGTTAGACGGCGAAGCTTTCTTT. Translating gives CASSAQLDGEAFF.

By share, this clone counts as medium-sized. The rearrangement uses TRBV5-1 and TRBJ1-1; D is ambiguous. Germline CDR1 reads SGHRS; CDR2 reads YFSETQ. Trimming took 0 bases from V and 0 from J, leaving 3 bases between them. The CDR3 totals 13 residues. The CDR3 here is CASSLVMNTEAFF. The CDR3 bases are TGCGCCAGCAGCTTGGTCATGAACACTGAAGCTTTCTTT.

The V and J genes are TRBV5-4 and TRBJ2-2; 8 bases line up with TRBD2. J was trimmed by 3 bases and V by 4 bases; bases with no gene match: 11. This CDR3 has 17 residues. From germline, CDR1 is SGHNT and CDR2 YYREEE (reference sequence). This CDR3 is CASSRHGSGKYTGELFF. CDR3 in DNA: TGTGCCAGCAGCCGCCACGGTAGCGGGAAATACACCGGGGAGCTGTTTTTT.

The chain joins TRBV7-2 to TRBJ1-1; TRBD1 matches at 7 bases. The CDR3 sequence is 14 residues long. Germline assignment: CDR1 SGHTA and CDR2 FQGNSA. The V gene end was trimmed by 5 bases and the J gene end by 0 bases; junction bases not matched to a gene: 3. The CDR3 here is CASSLGQLNTEAFF. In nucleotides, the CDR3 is TGTGCCAGCAGCCTGGGACAGTTGAACACTGAAGCTTTCTTT. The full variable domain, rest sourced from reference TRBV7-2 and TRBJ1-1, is GAGVSQSPSNKVTEKGKDVELRCDPISGHTALYWYRQSLGQGLEFLIYFQGNSAPDKSGLPSDRFSAERTGGSVSTLTIQRTQQEDSAVYLCASSLGQLNTEAFFGQGTRLTVV.

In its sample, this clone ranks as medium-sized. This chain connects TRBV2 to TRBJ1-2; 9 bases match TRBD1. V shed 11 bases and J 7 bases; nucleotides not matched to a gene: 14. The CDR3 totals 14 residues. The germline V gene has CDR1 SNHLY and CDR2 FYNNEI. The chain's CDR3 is CAVSRDRVLSGYTF. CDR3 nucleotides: TGTGCCGTCTCCCGGGACAGGGTGTTAAGTGGCTACACCTTC. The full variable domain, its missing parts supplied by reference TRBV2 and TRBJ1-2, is EPEVTQTPSHQVTQMGQEVILRCVPISNHLYFYWYRQILGQKVEFLVSFYNNEISEKSEIFDDQFSVERPDGSNFTLKIRSTKLEDSAMYFCAVSRDRVLSGYTFGSGTRLTVV.

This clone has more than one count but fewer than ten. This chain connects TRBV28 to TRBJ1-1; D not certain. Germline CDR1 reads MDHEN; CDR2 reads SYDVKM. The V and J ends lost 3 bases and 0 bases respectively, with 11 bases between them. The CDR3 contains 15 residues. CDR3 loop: CASSLALILNTEAFF. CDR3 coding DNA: TGTGCCAGCAGTTTGGCCTTGATCTTGAACACTGAAGCTTTCTTT.

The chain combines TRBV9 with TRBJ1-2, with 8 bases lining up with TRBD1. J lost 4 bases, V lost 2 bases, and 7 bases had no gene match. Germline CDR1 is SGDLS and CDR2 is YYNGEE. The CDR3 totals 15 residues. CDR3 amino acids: CASSVRTGTGYGYTF. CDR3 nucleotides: TGTGCCAGCAGCGTTCGGACAGGGACGGGCTATGGCTACACCTTC.

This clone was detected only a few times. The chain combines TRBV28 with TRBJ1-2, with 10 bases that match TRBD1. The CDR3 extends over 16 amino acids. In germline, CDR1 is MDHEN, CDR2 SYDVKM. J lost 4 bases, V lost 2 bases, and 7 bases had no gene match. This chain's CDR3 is CASSLRQGARLYGYTF. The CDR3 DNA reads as TGTGCCAGCAGTTTAAGACAGGGGGCGCGTCTCTATGGCTACACCTTC.

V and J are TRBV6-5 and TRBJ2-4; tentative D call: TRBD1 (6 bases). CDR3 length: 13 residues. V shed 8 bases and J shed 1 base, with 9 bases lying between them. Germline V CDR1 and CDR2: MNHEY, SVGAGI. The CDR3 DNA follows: TGTGCCAGCGCAGGGGTGGCCAAAAACATTCAGTACTTC. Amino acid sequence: CASAGVAKNIQYF.